These T cell receptor beta chains were read from a single sample in a study of glioma-infiltrating T cells. MiXCR, run by TCRdb on the multiplex PCR reads, gives a single entry per CDR3 protein. Of about 400,000 distinct CDR3 sequences listed, more than 35% were seen once; the top ten hold 12%. The material sequenced was glioma tissue, nonneoplastic brain tissue, or PBMCs (not recorded which). These TCRs come from a human donor with low-grade glioma or glioblastoma, undergoing nonglioma brain surgery, or in good health (not recorded which). Both conserved end residues are part of each CDR3. The D gene is left open where the match is weak. Size is stated for part of the rows, as once, few or many counts, or as a class when the clone is expanded.

clone_size j_call v_call d_call cdr3_aa cdr3_nt
. TRBJ2-2 TRBV6-1 TRBD2 CASTLGGLAGAGGAGELFF TGTGCCAGCACTCTAGGGGGGCTAGCGGGAGCGGGAGGAGCCGGGGAGCTGTTTTTT
. TRBJ2-3 TRBV14 . CASSQVTGADTQYF TGTGCCAGCAGCCAAGTTACCGGAGCAGATACGCAGTATTTT
. TRBJ2-1 TRBV4-2 TRBD2 CASGPGGSSEQFF TGTGCCAGCGGCCCCGGCGGGAGTAGCGAGCAGTTCTTC
. TRBJ2-3 TRBV24-1 . CATSDLRTVLFTQYF TGTGCCACCAGTGATTTGCGGACGGTTCTCTTTACGCAGTATTTT
many TRBJ2-1 TRBV20-1 . CSAQGGSRYNEQFF TGCAGTGCCCAGGGGGGTTCGCGGTACAATGAGCAGTTCTTC
. TRBJ2-7 TRBV4-3 TRBD2 CASSLREGILAGSYEQYF TGCGCCAGCAGCTTGAGGGAGGGCATTCTAGCGGGAAGCTACGAGCAGTACTTC
. TRBJ1-1 TRBV5-1 . CASRRDENTEAFF TGCGCCAGCCGCAGGGACGAGAACACTGAAGCTTTCTTT
. TRBJ2-2 TRBV11-3 TRBD2 CASSSGRGYTGELFF TGTGCCAGCAGCTCAGGGAGGGGCTACACCGGGGAGCTGTTTTTT
many TRBJ1-1 TRBV5-4 . CASSFQQRGGTEAFF TGTGCCAGCAGCTTTCAACAGCGGGGTGGCACTGAAGCTTTCTTT
few TRBJ2-3 TRBV9 . CASSVPQTNTDTQYF TGTGCCAGCAGCGTACCCCAGACTAACACAGATACGCAGTATTTT
many TRBJ2-1 TRBV6-1 TRBD2 CASSSLAGGEQFF TGTGCCAGCAGTTCTTTAGCGGGAGGCGAGCAGTTCTTC
many TRBJ1-5 TRBV6-2/TRBV6-3 TRBD1 CASSFWTGGQPQHF TGTGCCAGCAGTTTTTGGACAGGGGGTCAGCCCCAGCATTTT
. TRBJ2-2 TRBV20-1 . CSAGDRPDGELFF TGCAGTGCTGGGGACCGCCCGGACGGGGAGCTGTTTTTT
many TRBJ2-2 TRBV27 . CASSAGYNTGELFF TGTGCCAGCAGCGCCGGCTATAACACCGGGGAGCTGTTTTTT
. TRBJ2-4 TRBV12-3/TRBV12-4 . CASSLRESNIQYF TGTGCCAGCAGTTTGCGAGAATCAAACATTCAGTACTTC
. TRBJ2-7 TRBV20-1 TRBD1 CSAADREYEQYF TGCAGTGCTGCGGACAGGGAGTACGAGCAGTACTTC
many TRBJ2-1 TRBV6-1 TRBD2 CASTPGGLAGVHYNEQFF TGTGCCAGCACCCCCGGGGGACTAGCGGGAGTTCACTACAATGAGCAGTTCTTC
. TRBJ1-4 TRBV20-1 . CSARGGQNANEKLFF TGCAGTGCTAGAGGCGGACAGAACGCTAATGAAAAACTGTTTTTT
. TRBJ1-2 TRBV6-6 . CASSWPYGYTF TGTGCCAGCAGTTGGCCCTATGGCTACACCTTC
. TRBJ1-6 TRBV5-5 TRBD1 CASSTGARRDNSPLHF TGTGCCAGCAGTACAGGGGCCCGAAGGGATAATTCACCCCTCCACTTT